This T cell receptor (beta chain) was captured by sequencing in a study of T cells in Graves' hyperthyroidism and ophthalmopathy. Findings and limits, study-wide: Blood also carried most thyroid clonotypes expanded above 0.001.

The CDR3 regions of TCR beta were amplified from RNA transcripts. During a first-round RT-PCR of the TCR CDR3, the HTBI primer set was used. TCRdb ran MiXCR on the multiplex PCR reads and lists one entry per CDR3 protein. This sample carries roughly 290,000 distinct CDR3 sequences, around 15% of them seen once, and the ten largest clones take 7.9%. This clonotype was observed a few times. Its antigen remains unknown. The TCR was taken from a woman in her thirties or forties with Graves' hyperthyroidism. Sequenced: blood.

The CDR3: CSATNSRDRSYEQYF. CDR3 bases: TGCAGTGCCACAAATTCCCGGGACAGATCCTACGAGCAGTACTTC. The chain carries TRBV20-1 and TRBJ2-7; 7 bases are shared with TRBD1. The CDR3 is 15 amino acids. With V trimmed by 6 bases and J by 1 base, 12 bases remained unmatched. Germline V gene lookup returns CDR1 DFQATT and CDR2 SNEGSKA (reference sequence).